A selection of T cell receptor beta chains follows, all from one sample in a study of early T cells in non-severe SARS-CoV-2 infection. TCRdb reanalysed the 5' RACE reads using MiXCR and keeps one entry per CDR3 protein. This sample has 75,000 to 100,000 distinct CDR3 sequences, with over 15% found just once. The material sequenced was whole blood. The receptor source for this set is an adult who was a healthcare worker with PCR-confirmed SARS-CoV-2 infection or an uninfected control (not recorded which). The CDR3 runs from the conserved cysteine through the conserved F or W. The D gene is left open where the match is weak. Some rows have no size entry. The others give once, few or many, or a class for an expanded clone.

>TRBJ2-4|TRBD2|TRBV7-2|NA
CASSLYTSGGVITKNIQYF
TGTGCCAGCAGCCTATATACTAGCGGGGGGGTTATAACCAAAAACATTCAGTACTTC
>TRBJ2-3|NA|TRBV7-8|few
CASSSRGTVADTQYF
TGTGCCAGCAGCTCCCGGGGGACCGTTGCAGATACGCAGTATTTT
>TRBJ1-4|NA|TRBV19|many
CATSTGTRVNEKLFF
TGTGCCACCTCGACCGGGACAAGGGTTAATGAAAAACTGTTTTTT
>TRBJ2-3|TRBD2|TRBV20-1|few
CSASLPSGGPDTQYF
TGCAGTGCTAGTTTGCCTAGCGGGGGCCCAGATACGCAGTATTTT
>TRBJ2-7|TRBD1|TRBV7-2|few
CASSTPRDSVGEQYF
TGTGCCAGCAGCACCCCTCGGGACAGCGTCGGCGAGCAGTACTTC
>TRBJ1-1|NA|TRBV30|NA
CAWSVMGVNTEAFF
TGTGCCTGGAGTGTAATGGGGGTTAACACTGAAGCTTTCTTT
>TRBJ2-3|TRBD2|TRBV4-2|few
CASSQDLVSGGTDTQYF
TGTGCCAGCAGCCAAGATCTGGTCAGCGGGGGGACAGATACGCAGTATTTT
>TRBJ2-3|TRBD1|TRBV29-1|NA
CSVEVLRGGDLGTQYF
TGCAGCGTTGAAGTACTGAGAGGGGGCGATCTGGGTACGCAGTATTTT
>TRBJ2-7|NA|TRBV29-1|NA
CSVVASSYEQYF
TGCAGCGTTGTGGCGAGCTCCTACGAGCAGTACTTC
>TRBJ2-5|TRBD2|TRBV7-2|NA
CASSFSGGRLQETQYF
TGTGCCAGCAGCTTCTCTGGCGGGAGGCTCCAAGAGACCCAGTACTTC
>TRBJ2-7|NA|TRBV2|many
CASSVQGTLPGQYF
TGTGCCAGCAGTGTTCAGGGGACCCTTCCTGGGCAGTACTTC
>TRBJ2-3|TRBD1|TRBV5-1|few
CASSPTGRGSTDTQYF
TGCGCCAGCAGCCCGACAGGGCGCGGGAGCACAGATACGCAGTATTTT
>TRBJ1-6|NA|TRBV27|NA
CASSLSNSPLHF
TGTGCCAGCAGTTTATCGAATTCACCCCTCCACTTT
>TRBJ2-3|TRBD2|TRBV30|NA
CAWSFPSSGGFTDTQYF
TGTGCCTGGAGTTTTCCATCTAGCGGGGGGTTCACAGATACGCAGTATTTT
>TRBJ2-3|NA|TRBV9|NA
CASSARTTDTQYF
TGTGCCAGCAGCGCGAGGACCACAGATACGCAGTATTTT
>TRBJ2-7|NA|TRBV27|NA
CASSYFGEQYF
TGTGCCAGCAGTTACTTTGGGGAGCAGTACTTC
>TRBJ2-2|NA|TRBV6-5|NA
CASSYSALAGTGELFF
TGTGCCAGCAGTTACTCGGCCCTAGCCGGCACCGGGGAGCTGTTTTTT
>TRBJ2-1|TRBD2|TRBV20-1|NA
CSAMGSGLAGGNEQFF
TGCAGTGCTATGGGTTCTGGACTAGCGGGAGGCAATGAGCAGTTCTTC
>TRBJ2-2|TRBD1|TRBV12-3/TRBV12-4|NA
CASSLTSGAGGLAGELFF
TGTGCCAGCAGTTTAACAAGTGGGGCAGGGGGATTGGCCGGGGAGCTGTTTTTT
>TRBJ2-1|TRBD1|TRBV18|NA
CASSNRDRGFYNEQFF
TGTGCCAGCTCGAACCGGGACAGGGGCTTCTACAATGAGCAGTTCTTC
>TRBJ2-7|TRBD2|TRBV6-5|NA
CASSQLAGGNYEQYF
TGTGCCAGCAGTCAACTAGCGGGGGGTAACTACGAGCAGTACTTC
>TRBJ1-1|NA|TRBV20-1|NA
CSARGLKNTEAFF
TGCAGTGCTAGGGGACTTAAGAACACTGAAGCTTTCTTT
>TRBJ2-5|TRBD2|TRBV19|few
CASSSGGPGGTQYF
TGTGCCAGTAGCAGCGGTGGGCCGGGGGGGACCCAGTACTTC
>TRBJ2-3|NA|TRBV4-3|many
CASSQDLAGGTDTQYF
TGCGCCAGCAGCCAAGATCTCGCGGGTGGCACAGATACGCAGTATTTT
>TRBJ2-3|NA|TRBV11-2|NA
CASSRVDADTQYF
TGTGCCAGCAGCAGGGTTGATGCGGATACGCAGTATTTT
>TRBJ1-2|TRBD1|TRBV12-3/TRBV12-4|NA
CASRPGGGYGYTF
TGTGCCAGCAGGCCAGGGGGAGGCTATGGCTACACCTTC
>TRBJ1-2|NA|TRBV12-3/TRBV12-4|many
CASGARPAFDYGYTF
TGTGCCAGTGGGGCGAGACCGGCCTTCGACTATGGCTACACCTTC
>TRBJ2-7|NA|TRBV29-1|few
CSVPGDYYEQYF
TGCAGCGTCCCAGGGGATTACTACGAGCAGTACTTC
>TRBJ2-2|NA|TRBV6-5|NA
CASSRTRVRESTGELFF
TGTGCCAGCAGCCGCACTCGTGTCAGGGAGTCCACCGGGGAGCTGTTTTTT
>TRBJ2-3|NA|TRBV28|NA
CASSISNAQYF
TGTGCCAGCAGTATTAGCAACGCGCAGTATTTT
>TRBJ2-7|NA|TRBV5-1|NA
CASSLMIGSGYEQYF
TGCGCCAGCAGCCTGATGATAGGCAGTGGTTACGAGCAGTACTTC
>TRBJ1-1|NA|TRBV20-1|few
CSAMAGRANTEAFF
TGCAGTGCTATGGCGGGACGGGCGAACACTGAAGCTTTCTTT
>TRBJ1-1|NA|TRBV5-1|few
CASSLYGGDTEAFF
TGCGCCAGCAGCTTGTACGGGGGCGACACTGAAGCTTTCTTT
>TRBJ2-2|NA|TRBV2|NA
CASSEDPRPGELFF
TGTGCCAGCAGTGAAGACCCTCGCCCGGGGGAGCTGTTTTTT
>TRBJ1-5|NA|TRBV7-2|NA
CASSRDNSQPQHF
TGTGCCAGCAGCCGGGACAACTCTCAGCCCCAGCATTTT
>TRBJ2-2|TRBD1|TRBV20-1|NA
CSAITGAGELFF
TGCAGTGCTATCACAGGGGCCGGGGAGCTGTTTTTT
>TRBJ1-1|NA|TRBV18|NA
CASSPDRNTNTEAFF
TGTGCCAGCTCCCCGGACAGAAACACGAACACTGAAGCTTTTTTT
>TRBJ2-7|TRBD2|TRBV7-9|NA
CASSLLPPERDRSEQYF
TGTGCCAGCAGCTTACTCCCACCAGAGCGGGATCGTTCGGAGCAGTACTTC
>TRBJ2-1|NA|TRBV28|NA
CASSGHLGGNEQFF
TGTGCCAGCAGTGGACATCTAGGGGGGAATGAGCAGTTCTTC
>TRBJ2-1|NA|TRBV12-3/TRBV12-4|NA
CASRRTGYEQFF
TGTGCCAGCAGACGCACAGGGTACGAGCAGTTCTTC